These 14 T cell receptor beta chains originate from one sample sequenced in a study of blood T cell repertoires in COVID-19. The assay was immunoSEQ multiplex PCR, and TCRdb's table has in-frame clones only and misses some. The sample lists over 250,000 clones, 83% occurring once. The sample was peripheral blood. The receptors shown here come from a woman aged 50 to 60 who had recovered from COVID-19.

Of note for this clone: The sample has other DNA sequences that encode this CDR3 too. In DNA form, the CDR3 reads TGTGCCAGCAGCCAAGGTGCCAGGGCTGGGGAGCTGTTTTTT. Translated, it gives CASSQGARAGELFF. The chain employs TRBV3-1 (or the pseudogene TRBV3-2) and TRBJ2-2; D may be TRBD1 (5 bases). This CDR3 is built from 14 residues. The V gene's germline CDR1 is LGHDT and CDR2 YNNKEL (reference sequence). The V end lost 1 base, the J end lost 8 bases, and 11 bases lay between the germline ends.

The CDR3 DNA follows: TGTGCCAGCAGCCACACTGGGGCAGGCGGGGGCTACGAGCAGTACTTC. It is translated as CASSHTGAGGGYEQYF. The chain carries TRBV4-2 and TRBJ2-7; 7 nucleotides agree with TRBD2. The CDR3 contains 16 residues. Germline V CDR1 and CDR2: LGHNA, YNFKEQ. V gave up 3 bases and J gave up 3 bases; unmatched junction bases: 11.

The rearrangement uses TRBV27 and TRBJ2-5; 11 bases align to TRBD2. The V segment lost 3 bases and the J segment 5 bases; nucleotides outside the gene matches: 5. CDR1 and CDR2 (germline): MNHEY, SMNVEV (reference sequence). CDR3 size: 15 residues. The CDR3 loop is CASSLVAGGRETQYF. In DNA form, the CDR3 reads TGTGCCAGCAGTTTGGTAGCGGGAGGGAGGGAGACCCAGTACTTC.

The table lists this clone with many counts. The chain joins TRBV6-2 or TRBV6-3 to TRBJ2-1, with D uncertain. V lost 2 bases, J lost 6 bases, and 2 bases lay in between. The CDR3 sequence is 11 residues long. The V gene's germline CDR1 is MNHEY and CDR2 SVGEGT. The CDR3 loop reads CASSYLNEQFF. The DNA of the CDR3 is TGTGCCAGCAGTTACCTCAATGAGCAGTTCTTC.

The V call is TRBV7-2, the J call TRBJ2-3; TRBD2 matches 7 bases. The CDR3 length is 15 residues. Unmatched junction bases numbered 7, after V lost 3 bases and J lost 4 bases. Per the germline V gene, CDR1 is SGHTA and CDR2 is FQGNSA. The CDR3 region is CASSFTGGGADTQYF. CDR3 DNA: TGTGCCAGCAGCTTCACGGGAGGAGGGGCAGATACGCAGTATTTT. Looking up the rest from reference TRBV7-2 and TRBJ2-3 gives the full variable domain: GAGVSQSPSNKVTEKGKDVELRCDPISGHTALYWYRQSLGQGLEFLIYFQGNSAPDKSGLPSDRFSAERTGGSVSTLTIQRTQQEDSAVYLCASSFTGGGADTQYFGPGTRLTVL.

This clone was detected ten times or more. The chain uses TRBV2 and TRBJ1-1, with D possibly TRBD1 on 6 matching bases. The CDR3 has 15 residues. V lost 7 bases and J 1 base, leaving 16 bases between the germline ends. Germline CDR1 is SNHLY and CDR2 is FYNNEI. The chain's CDR3 is CASKTDSLGNTEAFF. The CDR3, as DNA: TGTGCCAGCAAGACGGACAGCCTTGGGAACACTGAAGCTTTCTTT.

The sample holds a few counts of this clone. The V and J genes are TRBV28 and TRBJ1-1; D is ambiguous. The V gene's germline CDR1 is MDHEN and CDR2 SYDVKM. This CDR3 has 13 residues. V was cut by 1 base and J by 11 bases, with 14 bases left in between. Written as DNA, the CDR3 is TGTGCCAGCAGTTTATACACCTCCCGATGGGCTTTCTTT. Translation gives CASSLYTSRWAFF.

V and J are TRBV6-6 and TRBJ1-1, with D possibly TRBD1 on 5 matching bases. Trimming took off 5 bases at V and 5 bases at J, with 15 bases between the two ends. CDR1 and CDR2 from the germline V gene are MNHNY and SVGAGI (reference sequence). The CDR3 totals 14 residues. CDR3 sequence (DNA): TGTGCCAGCAGTCCAGGGTCAGTTGGAACTGAAGCTTTCTTT. It encodes CASSPGSVGTEAFF.

The V call is TRBV7-2, the J call TRBJ1-2; 7 bases align to TRBD1. CDR3 size: 15 residues. With V trimmed by 1 base and J by 4 bases, 6 bases remained unmatched. Germline assignment: CDR1 SGHTA and CDR2 FQGNSA. The CDR3 protein is CASSLGDRDGYGYTF. CDR3 bases: TGTGCCAGCAGCTTAGGAGACAGGGATGGCTATGGCTACACCTTC.

CDR3 amino acids: CASRTTGGNTEAFF. CDR3 bases: TGCGCCAGCAGAACGACAGGGGGTAACACTGAAGCTTTCTTT. V gene TRBV5-1 combines with J gene TRBJ1-1; 9 bases match TRBD1. The junction had 4 bases not matched to a gene; V was cut back by 5 bases and J by 2 bases. Germline lookup yields CDR1 SGHRS and CDR2 YFSETQ. The length of the CDR3 is 14 residues.

The V gene is TRBV7-2, the J gene TRBJ2-2, with 9 positions matching TRBD1. CDR1 is SGHTA, CDR2 FQGNSA, per germline. After removal of 5 bases from V and 7 bases from J, the junction contained 14 bases not matched to a gene. This CDR3 is built from 17 residues. CDR3 sequence: CASSHGATGGRHGELFF. The CDR3 bases are TGTGCCAGCAGCCACGGGGCCACAGGGGGCCGTCACGGGGAGCTGTTTTTT.

V is TRBV7-2 and J is TRBJ2-2, with 12 bases lining up with TRBD2. V was clipped by 5 bases and J by 8 bases; unmatched bases: 9. The CDR3 consists of 16 residues. Germline V CDR1 and CDR2: SGHTA, FQGNSA. CDR3 protein: CASSLTAGTSGGELFF. The CDR3, as DNA: TGTGCCAGCAGCCTAACGGCCGGGACTAGCGGGGGGGAGCTGTTTTTT.

This sequence joins TRBV5-1 and TRBJ1-2, with TRBD1 identical over 7 bases. Unmatched junction bases numbered 2, after V lost 0 bases and J lost 0 bases. The CDR3 covers 15 residues. The germline V gene has CDR1 SGHRS and CDR2 YFSETQ. The CDR3 region is CASSLEGTANYGYTF. CDR3 bases: TGCGCCAGCAGCTTGGAGGGGACAGCTAACTATGGCTACACCTTC.

In this sample, this clone turned up a few times. V gene TRBV5-1 combines with J gene TRBJ2-7; 8 bases map to TRBD2. CDR1 SGHRS and CDR2 YFSETQ come from the germline V gene. This CDR3 is built from 16 residues. After removal of 0 bases from V and 7 bases from J, the junction contained 12 bases not matched to a gene. The CDR3: CASSLGSLAASGEQYF. CDR3 sequence (DNA): TGCGCCAGCAGCTTGGGGTCACTAGCGGCTTCCGGAGAGCAGTACTTC. The complete variable domain, with remaining parts taken from reference TRBV5-1 and TRBJ2-7, reads KAGVTQTPRYLIKTRGQQVTLSCSPISGHRSVSWYQQTPGQGLQFLFEYFSETQRNKGNFPGRFSGRQFSNSRSEMNVSTLELGDSALYLCASSLGSLAASGEQYFGPGTRLTVT.